Here is one T cell receptor (beta chain) with its context. What antigen it recognizes has not been identified. No quality values exist for individual bases; no much larger clone is one base distant. The germline V gene encodes CDR1 DFQATT and CDR2 SNEGSKA (reference sequence). The CDR3 runs 21 residues from the cysteine to the phenylalanine. Only CDR3 DNA remains: 63 bases, in frame from the first base. V trim: 0 bases; J trim: 3 bases; unmatched bases: 16. Ophthalmopathy patients had moderately to severely active disease, Clinical Activity Score of at least 3, NOSPECS grade of at least 4, and duration under 3 months. Exclusion was applied to patients with uncontrolled infections, other autoimmune diseases, pregnancy or lactation. Clinical symptoms, serum thyroxine and TRAb, thyroid ultrasound, and orbital computed tomography formed the basis for the diagnoses. PBMCs were isolated from about 9.1 ml of fresh peripheral blood by Ficoll-Paque density gradient centrifugation. Trizol reagent was used to extract total RNA, and RNA quality was then checked on an Agilent 2100 Bioanalyzer.

Amplification of TCR beta CDR3 regions was carried out from RNA transcripts. The first round of RT-PCR for the TCR CDR3 was performed with the HTBI primer set and the Qiagen OneStep RT-PCR kit. The libraries were constructed in a second round of multiplex PCR and then size-selected and purified. The libraries were sequenced on an Illumina HiSeq2000 using paired-end 100 bp reads. From the authors' description of their analysis: SOAPnuke was used to process the raw data, throwing out any read that contained adapters or uncalled bases, had a mean Phred below 15, or lacked an exact constant-primer or identifier match. High-quality paired reads were merged with COPE v1.2.5, and unique nucleotide sequences were defined as clonotypes. MiTCR v1.1 was used to align clonotypes to the IMGT TRBV, TRBD and TRBJ reference segments. Analysis was restricted to V-J combinations with a frequency above 0.0001, which covered roughly 99% of repertoires. The TCS score was defined as the ratio of F50 (clonal expansion) to E x V (chaos), calculated using BLOSUM62-based TCRdist between CDR3 peptides within each V-J. Welch's t-statistics and random forest reduced just over 500 V-J features to 10 to 15, which were used in a naive Bayes classifier (R e1071). TCRdb reprocessed the public reads (quality trimming at Q25 with fastp, clone calling with MiXCR) and kept in-frame beta chains. One record per CDR3 amino acid sequence lists the most common genes and DNA. The V and J calls and clone size come from TCRdb's table, not from the authors' own analysis. This sample has about 350,000 distinct CDR3 sequences in its table, and roughly 15% of those were observed once. 30% to 40% of the sample belongs to the ten largest clones.

The sample originates from a study of T cells in Graves' hyperthyroidism and ophthalmopathy (dated by TCRdb to the late 2010s). Notes on the research overall: Peripheral blood was collected at initial diagnosis, before any treatment. TCR V-J signatures able to tell the groups apart were searched for in a discovery cohort of 100 patients, of whom around 42 had Graves' ophthalmopathy and around 58 had stable Graves' hyperthyroidism. Whether ophthalmopathy could be predicted prospectively was tested in an independent validation cohort made up of under 20 hyperthyroidism patients plus 17 patients who later progressed to ophthalmopathy. The roughly 91 discovery patients were randomly split 7:3 into training and test sets. The study also compared thyroid tissue and blood T-cell repertoires from more than five Graves' hyperthyroidism patients. Once sampling was done, hyperthyroidism patients were given methimazole at a starting dose of 30 mg daily, whereas ophthalmopathy patients were given high-dose intravenous methylprednisolone. According to the paper, TCR Vbeta CDR3 sequencing was carried out on more than 120 peripheral blood samples, which came from over 40 ophthalmopathy, 75 or so hyperthyroidism and approximately 17 progressor patients. General conclusions and limits of the study: In validation, the model predicted progression to ophthalmopathy with approximately 71% sensitivity and over 72% specificity, a median of approximately 6.7 months before onset. Most expanded thyroid clonotypes (frequency above 0.001) were also detected in blood, suggesting blood repertoires may reflect thyroid immune responses. Sample size was not statistically predetermined, and investigators were not blinded to group allocation. Ophthalmopathy was separated from stable hyperthyroidism by a 13 V-J signature model, with about 88% sensitivity and approximately 81% specificity obtained in cross-validation and 80%/75% obtained in testing.

This clonotype was obtained from a woman aged 40 to 50 with Graves' ophthalmopathy. The sequencing input was blood. The sequence links TRBV20-1 to TRBJ2-1; 14 central nucleotides agree with TRBD2. The DNA sequence is TGCAGTGCTAGAGATTTTTTGTCTGGACTAGCGGGGGGAGAATTCTACAATGAGCAGTTCTTC. Its protein is CSARDFLSGLAGGEFYNEQFF.